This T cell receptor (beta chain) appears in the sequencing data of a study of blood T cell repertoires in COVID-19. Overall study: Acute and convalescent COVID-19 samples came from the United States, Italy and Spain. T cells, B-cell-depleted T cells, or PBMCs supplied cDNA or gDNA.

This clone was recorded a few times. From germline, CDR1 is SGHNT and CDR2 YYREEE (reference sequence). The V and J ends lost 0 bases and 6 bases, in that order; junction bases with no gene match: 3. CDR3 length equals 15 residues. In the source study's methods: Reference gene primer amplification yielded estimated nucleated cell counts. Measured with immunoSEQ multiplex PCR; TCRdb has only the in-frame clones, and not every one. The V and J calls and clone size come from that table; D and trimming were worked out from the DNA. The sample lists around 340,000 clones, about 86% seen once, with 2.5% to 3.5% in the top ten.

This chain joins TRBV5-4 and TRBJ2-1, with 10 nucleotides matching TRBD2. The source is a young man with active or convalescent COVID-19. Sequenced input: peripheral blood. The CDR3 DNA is TGTGCCAGCAGCTTGGCCTCTAGCGGGAGCAATGAGCAGTTCTTC. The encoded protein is CASSLASSGSNEQFF.